This T cell receptor beta chain was sequenced during a study of blood T cell repertoires in COVID-19. V shed 5 bases and J 6 bases; nucleotides not matched to a gene: 4. This CDR3 is 14 amino acids long. CDR1 SEHNR and CDR2 FQNEAQ come from the germline V gene (reference sequence). The recovered donors of Cohort 3 showed two negative PCRs, clearance, or symptom resolution. As processed by the authors: From reference gene primer amplification, estimates of nucleated cell counts were derived. Here immunoSEQ multiplex PCR was the method, and the copy in TCRdb shows in-frame clones only, minus some. Clonal size and the V and J genes are those of that table, whereas D and trimming came from the DNA. The sample includes about 240,000 clones, 80% to 90% of them seen just once.

Specimen: PBMCs or T cells enriched from blood (not recorded which). The chain joins TRBV7-9 to TRBJ1-6; 7 nucleotides line up with TRBD1. This TCR was sampled from a woman under 40 who had recovered from COVID-19. CDR3 coding DNA: TGTGCCAGCAGCCCCGACAGGGCTAATTCACCCCTCCACTTT. This gives the protein CASSPDRANSPLHF.